This TCR beta chain was identified during a study of CD8 T cells in Susac syndrome (dated by TCRdb to about 2019). Study-wide context: Whether CD8+ T cell activation and differentiation in Susac syndrome was antigen driven was tested using repertoire sequencing.

Points on this clonotype: Its antigen specificity is not known. No base-level quality is on record; no much larger clone is a single base apart.

RNA was extracted using the RNeasy kit, and roughly 0.45 to 1 microgram was reverse transcribed with random hexamers. TCR beta CDR3 regions were amplified with the immunoSEQ multiplex PCR assay covering 54 Vbeta and 13 Jbeta segments. PCR amplification bias was corrected by using a synthetic template baseline for primer optimization and computational correction. Per the source publication's procedure: Only productive sequences were kept, with reads annotated to V, D and J genes according to IMGT and analyzed in immunoSEQ Analyzer. Clonality was computed as one minus Shannon entropy normalized by log2 of the number of productive unique sequences. Public and private clones were assessed among the 100 most prevalent clones of each patient and control. A clone was defined as Susac-specific if it was absent from the healthy and MS cohorts, from some 1,100 published viral clones and from other ImmuneACCESS disease sequences. Using fastp at Q25 and MiXCR, TCRdb reprocessed the public reads and kept productive beta chains. Rows with a matching CDR3 protein are joined into one entry that keeps the most common DNA and genes. The V and J calls follow TCRdb's processing rather than the paper's. The sample has about 190,000 distinct CDR3 sequences on record, roughly 92% of them singletons. Jointly, the top ten make up approximately 0.1% of the sample.

Results the study describes overall, beyond this receptor: The TCR sequencing and HLA analysis was acknowledged to have included a relatively small number of individuals.

Peripheral blood CD8+ and CD4+ T cells from healthy donors, Susac syndrome patients and multiple sclerosis patients were profiled by high-throughput TCR beta sequencing. The healthy donors served as controls matched for age and sex. Bulk CD8+ and CD4+ T cells were purified by magnetic negative isolation, while CD8+ TEMRA cells were enriched using FACS. Blood was drawn into EDTA tubes, processed within 24 hours, and PBMCs were isolated by density gradient centrifugation. PBMCs intended for TCR sequencing were cryopreserved in liquid nitrogen and thawed later in a water bath at 37 degrees C. Purity of sorted or isolated CD4+, CD8+ and CD8+ TEMRA cells was at least 90%. Taken from cysteine to phenylalanine, the CDR3 has 13 residues. The only DNA kept is the CDR3, 39 bases in frame from the first base. The junction shows trimming of 7 bases on V and 7 bases on J, plus 16 bases between the germline ends.

This sequence was found in a human donor in good health. The sequenced material came from CD4+ T cells from PBMCs. This chain is built from TRBV12-3 or TRBV12-4 and TRBJ2-5, and the D gene may be TRBD1, 5 bases matching. The DNA sequence follows: TGTGCCAGCACCTCCGGCCAGGGATGGACCCAGTACTTC. The translation is CASTSGQGWTQYF.